This TCR beta chain appears in the sequencing data of a study of Graves' ophthalmopathy and Graves' hyperthyroidism. Amplifying from RNA transcripts, the study obtained TCR beta CDR3 regions. An opening RT-PCR round employed HTBI primers and preceded a second-round multiplex PCR. TCRdb used MiXCR to reprocess the multiplex PCR reads, holding one entry per CDR3 protein. The sample records almost 750,000 distinct CDR3 sequences, 40% being singletons. CDR3 length equals 15 residues. The V and J ends lost 3 bases and 3 bases, in that order; junction bases with no gene match: 4. Germline-derived CDR1 and CDR2 are LNHNV and YYDKDF (reference sequence).

Sequencing was carried out using peripheral blood. The rearrangement uses TRBV15 and TRBJ2-7; 11 nucleotides align to TRBD1. The clonotype comes from an adult man with Graves' ophthalmopathy. In DNA, the CDR3 is TGTGCCACCAGCAGCGGGACAGGGGGTTACTACGAGCAGTACTTC. This sequence encodes CATSSGTGGYYEQYF.